The present entry profiles one T cell receptor beta chain with its context. The record originates from a study of blood T cell repertoires in COVID-19. Overall study context: The study drew acute and convalescent COVID-19 samples from the United States, Italy and Spain. T cells, B-cell-depleted T cells, or PBMCs supplied cDNA or gDNA.

This CDR3 has 14 amino acids. Germline V gives CDR1 MNHEY, CDR2 SMNVEV (reference sequence). The trim removed 2 bases at V and 6 bases at J, leaving 4 bases unmatched. Per the authors' pipeline: It was from reference gene primer amplification that nucleated cell counts were estimated. Using immunoSEQ multiplex PCR, the repertoire was profiled, and TCRdb retains in-frame clones only, with some absent. For V, J and clone size, that table is used; D and trimming come from the DNA. The sample records about 190,000 clones, roughly 73% being singletons. V is TRBV27 and J is TRBJ2-7; 10 nucleotides align to TRBD1. This clonotype was obtained from a woman at least 80 years old with active or convalescent COVID-19. Source material: peripheral blood. CDR3 loop: CASSLGTGVGEQYF. The CDR3 region has the DNA TGTGCCAGCAGTTTAGGGACAGGGGTAGGCGAGCAGTACTTC.